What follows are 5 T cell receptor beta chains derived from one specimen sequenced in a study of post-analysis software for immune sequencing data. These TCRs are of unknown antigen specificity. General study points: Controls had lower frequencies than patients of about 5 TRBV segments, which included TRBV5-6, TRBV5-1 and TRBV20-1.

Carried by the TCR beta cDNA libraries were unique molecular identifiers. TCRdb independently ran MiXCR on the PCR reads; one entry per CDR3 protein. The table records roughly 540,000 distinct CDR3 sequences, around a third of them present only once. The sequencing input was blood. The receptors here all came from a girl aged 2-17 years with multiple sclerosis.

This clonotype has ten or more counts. The CDR3 region is CASRSGTLMEGYTF. For the CDR3, the DNA is TGCGCCAGCAGGTCCGGGACGCTCATGGAGGGCTACACCTTC. The chain carries TRBV5-1 and TRBJ1-2, with D perhaps TRBD1 (5 bases). CDR1 and CDR2 from the germline V gene are SGHRS and YFSETQ. Trimming pared 5 bases from V and 8 bases from J, leaving 19 bases between. The CDR3 extends over 14 amino acids.

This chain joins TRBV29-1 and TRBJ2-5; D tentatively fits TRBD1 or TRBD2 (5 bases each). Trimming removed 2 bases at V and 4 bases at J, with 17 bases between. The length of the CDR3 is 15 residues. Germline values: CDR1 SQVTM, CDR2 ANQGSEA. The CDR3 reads CSVESDGAMGETQYF. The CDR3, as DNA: TGCAGCGTTGAATCAGACGGGGCCATGGGAGAGACCCAGTACTTC.

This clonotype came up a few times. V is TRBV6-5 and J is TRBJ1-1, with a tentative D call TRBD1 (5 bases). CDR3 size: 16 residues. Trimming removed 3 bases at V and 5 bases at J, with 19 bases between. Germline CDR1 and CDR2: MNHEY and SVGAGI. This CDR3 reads CASSYISSGVGTEAFF. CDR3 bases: TGTGCCAGCAGTTATATCTCCTCGGGGGTCGGGACTGAAGCTTTCTTT.

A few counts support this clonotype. The CDR3 sequence: CSVEVGYDGYTF. CDR3 DNA sequence: TGCAGCGTTGAAGTAGGGTACGATGGCTACACCTTC. The chain combines TRBV29-1 with TRBJ1-2; no clear D. Germline CDR1 is SQVTM and CDR2 is ANQGSEA. V shed 1 base and J shed 6 bases, with 9 bases lying between them. This CDR3 has 12 residues.

The CDR3 DNA reads TGCGCCAGCAGCTCGCCATCAAGATCCACAGATACGCAGTATTTT. Encoded protein: CASSSPSRSTDTQYF. The chain couples TRBV5-1 to TRBJ2-3; D is undetermined. Germline values: CDR1 SGHRS, CDR2 YFSETQ. The CDR3 covers 15 residues. Trimming shortened V by 3 bases and J by 2 bases, and 13 bases separated the two germline ends.